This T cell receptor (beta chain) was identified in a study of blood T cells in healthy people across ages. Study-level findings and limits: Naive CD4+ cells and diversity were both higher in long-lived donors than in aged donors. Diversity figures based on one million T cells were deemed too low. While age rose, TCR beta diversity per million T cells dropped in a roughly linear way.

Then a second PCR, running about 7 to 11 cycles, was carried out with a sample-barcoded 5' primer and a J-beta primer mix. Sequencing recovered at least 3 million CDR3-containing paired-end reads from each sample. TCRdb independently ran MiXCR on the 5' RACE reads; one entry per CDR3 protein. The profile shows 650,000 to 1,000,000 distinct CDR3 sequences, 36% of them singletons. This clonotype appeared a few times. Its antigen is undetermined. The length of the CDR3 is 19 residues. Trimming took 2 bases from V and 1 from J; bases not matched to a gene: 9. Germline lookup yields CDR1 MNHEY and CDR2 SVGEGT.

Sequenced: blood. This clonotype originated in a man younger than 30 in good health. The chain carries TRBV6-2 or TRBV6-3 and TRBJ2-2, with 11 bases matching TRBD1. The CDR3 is CASSYGGTGGRRNTGELFF. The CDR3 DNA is TGTGCCAGCAGTTACGGTGGGACAGGGGGTCGTAGGAACACCGGGGAGCTGTTTTTT.